This TCR beta chain emerged from a study of cytomegalovirus exposure and HLA in healthy donors. Findings and limits, study-wide: The likely origin of a cluster of highly shared sequence variants was a sequencing artifact. The majority of TCR sequences were rare, yet some public TCRs appeared in many donors. Reports indicated that the classifier achieved high specificity and sensitivity in diagnosing cytomegalovirus status. Earlier analysis yielded a pattern in which most TCR beta V segments were productive about 87% or about 30% of the time.

PCR was performed using 60 Vbeta and 13 Jbeta primers. Clones were read by immunoSEQ multiplex PCR, and TCRdb kept only the in-frame ones, dropping some. The sample lists some 200,000 clones, about 70% occurring once. Trimming cost V 3 bases and J 4 bases; bases outside gene matches: 5. The CDR3 spans 14 residues. CDR1 and CDR2 from the germline V gene are SGDLS and YYNGEE. Details on this clone: Its antigen is currently unknown.

Sequenced material: PBMCs. V is TRBV9 and J is TRBJ1-2; 8 nucleotides align to TRBD1. This receptor was obtained from a woman under 40 in good health and CMV-seronegative. CDR3 DNA: TGTGCCAGCAGCGAACAGGGGGTAGGCTATGGCTACACCTTC. The encoded protein is CASSEQGVGYGYTF.